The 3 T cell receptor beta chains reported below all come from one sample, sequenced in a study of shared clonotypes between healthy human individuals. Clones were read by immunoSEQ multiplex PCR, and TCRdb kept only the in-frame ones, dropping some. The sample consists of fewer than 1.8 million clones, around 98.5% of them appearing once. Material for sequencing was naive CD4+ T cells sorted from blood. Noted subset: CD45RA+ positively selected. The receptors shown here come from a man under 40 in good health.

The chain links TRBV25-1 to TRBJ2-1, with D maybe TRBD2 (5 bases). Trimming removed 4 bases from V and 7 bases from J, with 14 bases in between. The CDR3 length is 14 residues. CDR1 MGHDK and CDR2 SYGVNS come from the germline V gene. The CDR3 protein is CASSASTGLNEQFF. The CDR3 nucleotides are TGTGCCAGCAGTGCTTCTACGGGATTGAATGAGCAGTTCTTC.

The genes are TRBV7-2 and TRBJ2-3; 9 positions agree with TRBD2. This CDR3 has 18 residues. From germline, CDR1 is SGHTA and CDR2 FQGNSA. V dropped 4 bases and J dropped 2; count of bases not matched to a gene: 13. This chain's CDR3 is CASSSPPGGRAVTDTQYF. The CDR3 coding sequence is TGTGCCAGCAGCTCCCCCCCCGGCGGGAGGGCCGTCACAGATACGCAGTATTTT.

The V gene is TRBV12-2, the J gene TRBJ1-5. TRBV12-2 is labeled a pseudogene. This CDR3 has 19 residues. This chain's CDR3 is CASRLKVGGLGDSNQPQHF. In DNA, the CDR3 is TGTGCAAGTCGCTTAAAAGTCGGGGGACTGGGGGATAGCAATCAGCCCCAGCATTTT.